Below are 28 T cell receptor beta chains sequenced from a single sample in a study of Ad26.COV2.S vaccination and SARS-CoV-2 variants. The data were produced by immunoSEQ multiplex PCR, yet TCRdb's version contains in-frame clones alone and is incomplete. The sample carries 100,000 or so clones, roughly 75% recorded once. Sample: peripheral blood, taken after recovery from COVID-19. All receptors derive from a human donor who had recovered from COVID-19.

The chain employs TRBV2 and TRBJ2-7; the match to TRBD1 covers 8 bases. Germline assignment: CDR1 SNHLY and CDR2 FYNNEI. This CDR3 has 13 residues. With V trimmed by 6 bases and J by 7 bases, 8 bases remained unmatched. The CDR3 DNA follows: TGTGCCAGCAGGGGACAGGCTTCTAGGGAGCAGTACTTC. Translated: CASRGQASREQYF.

In its sample, this clone was seen once. The chain couples TRBV5-1 to TRBJ2-1; 12 positions agree with TRBD2. V lost 5 bases and J lost 2; bases outside the gene matches: 8. The length of the CDR3 is 17 residues. The germline V gene encodes CDR1 SGHRS and CDR2 YFSETQ. The CDR3 coding sequence is TGCGCCAGCAGGGTACTAGCGGGGGGAGGCACCTACAATGAGCAGTTCTTC. Its translation: CASRVLAGGGTYNEQFF.

CDR3 bases: TGTGCCAGCAGGAGGGGGGGCAGGGGGCATATAGCGAACACTGAAGCTTTCTTT. It yields the protein CASRRGGRGHIANTEAFF. This rearrangement joins TRBV2 to TRBJ1-1, with 8 bases fitting TRBD1. Per the germline V gene, CDR1 is SNHLY and CDR2 is FYNNEI. The length of the CDR3 is 18 residues. After removal of 6 bases from V and 1 base from J, the junction contained 16 bases not matched to a gene.

The CDR3 nucleotides are TGTGCCAGCAGCTTAGTTCAGGGTAGCTATGGCTACACCTTC. Its protein product is CASSLVQGSYGYTF. V usage is TRBV7-9 and J usage is TRBJ1-2; tentatively, D is TRBD1 (5 bases). Germline V gene data show CDR1 as SEHNR and CDR2 as FQNEAQ (reference sequence). There are 14 residues in the CDR3. V lost 1 base to trimming and J lost 4 bases, with 10 bases between them. The full variable domain, with the rest looked up from reference TRBV7-9 and TRBJ1-2, is DTGVSQNPRHKITKRGQNVTFRCDPISEHNRLYWYRQTLGQGPEFLTYFQNEAQLEKSRLLSDRFSAERPKGSFSTLEIQRTEQGDSAMYLCASSLVQGSYGYTFGSGTRLTVV.

The chain links TRBV10-3 to TRBJ2-2, with D possibly being TRBD1 (6 bases). The CDR3 is 16 residues long. Germline CDR1 reads ENHRY; CDR2 reads SYGVKD. The V end was cut by 6 bases, the J end by 7 bases, with 21 bases between. CDR3 DNA sequence: TGTGCCATCAGCCAGACGGTTCAGGGGCAAAACGGGGAGCTGTTTTTT. As protein: CAISQTVQGQNGELFF.

V gene TRBV18 combines with J gene TRBJ2-1; a possible D gene is TRBD2 (6 bases). This CDR3 comprises 12 residues. Germline V gene data show CDR1 as KGHSH and CDR2 as LQKENI. The V end lost 6 bases, the J end lost 16 bases, and 19 bases lay between the germline ends. The CDR3 DNA is TGTGCCAGCTCTCCAGGGACTGCCGAGGATTTCTTC. Protein sequence: CASSPGTAEDFF.

This clone is labeled as medium-sized. The chain carries TRBV10-1 and TRBJ1-1, with TRBD1 matching over 8 bases. Trimming cost V 3 bases and J 5 bases; bases outside gene matches: 8. The CDR3 covers 15 residues. The germline V gene encodes CDR1 WNHNN and CDR2 SYGVQD (reference sequence). The CDR3 here is CASSDTQGARTEAFF. The CDR3 DNA reads as TGCGCCAGCAGTGATACTCAGGGGGCGCGAACTGAAGCTTTCTTT.

The table lists this clone with a count of one. This chain joins TRBV6-5 and TRBJ2-5; TRBD2 agrees at 7 bases. This CDR3 comprises 13 residues. In germline, CDR1 is MNHEY, CDR2 SVGAGI. V lost 4 bases to trimming and J lost 3 bases; unmatched junction nucleotides: 2. This CDR3 reads CASSLAGKETQYF. The CDR3 region has the DNA TGTGCCAGCAGTTTAGCGGGCAAAGAGACCCAGTACTTC.

CDR3 sequence: CASSQDRGSMNTEAFF. CDR3 DNA sequence: TGTGCCAGCAGCCAAGATCGGGGGTCAATGAACACTGAAGCTTTCTTT. The chain couples TRBV4-2 to TRBJ1-1; possible D gene TRBD1, 5 bases. The CDR3 runs 16 residues. The germline V and J ends were trimmed by 0 bases and 0 bases, with 11 bases remaining between them. Germline CDR1 LGHNA, CDR2 YNFKEQ.

The genes are TRBV7-9 and TRBJ2-2; D ambiguous. V lost 10 bases to trimming and J lost 0 bases, with 15 bases between them. Germline V CDR1 and CDR2: SEHNR, FQNEAQ (reference sequence). CDR3 length: 15 residues. The CDR3 DNA reads as TGTGCCACCGCTATACGGAGCGCGAACACCGGGGAGCTGTTTTTT. This codes for CATAIRSANTGELFF. Full variable domain (missing parts from reference TRBV7-9 and TRBJ2-2): DTGVSQNPRHKITKRGQNVTFRCDPISEHNRLYWYRQTLGQGPEFLTYFQNEAQLEKSRLLSDRFSAERPKGSFSTLEIQRTEQGDSAMYLCATAIRSANTGELFFGEGSRLTVL.

The chain has TRBV10-3 and TRBJ1-2; perhaps TRBD1 as D (5 bases). CDR3 size: 11 residues. The germline V and J ends were trimmed by 7 bases and 5 bases, with 8 bases remaining between them. CDR1 and CDR2 from the germline V gene are ENHRY and SYGVKD. The CDR3 loop is CAIMGGYGYTF. Written as DNA, the CDR3 is TGTGCCATCATGGGGGGATATGGCTACACCTTC.

The CDR3 DNA reads TGTGCCAGCAGCTTGGGACTGAACCCCTACGAGCAGTACTTC. Protein product: CASSLGLNPYEQYF. V and J are TRBV5-6 and TRBJ2-7, with D unclear. The CDR3 is 14 residues long. Germline V lookup: CDR1 SGHDT, CDR2 YYEEEE. The V end was cut by 0 bases, the J end by 2 bases, with 9 bases between.

The chain carries TRBV29-1 and TRBJ2-1; perhaps TRBD2 as D (6 bases). V was trimmed by 3 bases and J by 3 bases, leaving 12 bases between them. Germline lookup yields CDR1 SQVTM and CDR2 ANQGSEA. The CDR3 runs 14 residues. CDR3 nucleotides: TGCAGCGTTGAGCGGGGAGCCAACTACAATGAGCAGTTCTTC. It specifies CSVERGANYNEQFF.

This clone was seen only a few times. The V gene is TRBV24-1, the J gene TRBJ2-1, with 8 bases lining up with TRBD1. The J segment lost 8 bases and the V segment lost 5 bases, leaving 25 bases of the junction unmatched. The V gene's germline CDR1 is KGHDR and CDR2 SFDVKD. This CDR3 is built from 20 residues. CDR3 loop: CATSAPGGTGGYGARDEQFF. The CDR3, as DNA: TGTGCCACCAGTGCCCCGGGTGGGACAGGAGGATATGGGGCACGGGATGAGCAGTTCTTC.

The count of this clone is one. The chain couples TRBV19 to TRBJ2-7, with a tentative D call TRBD1 (7 bases). The CDR3 loop spans 12 amino acids. The V end lost 4 bases, the J end lost 6 bases, and 10 bases lay between the germline ends. Germline V CDR1 and CDR2: LNHDA, SQIVND (reference sequence). The CDR3 protein is CASSNQGGEQYF. The CDR3 coding sequence is TGTGCCAGTAGTAACCAGGGGGGCGAGCAGTACTTC.

V and J are TRBV6-5 and TRBJ2-7; 7 bases match TRBD1. This CDR3 region has 15 residues. Trimming took 3 bases from V and 6 from J; bases not matched to a gene: 11. Germline CDR1 reads MNHEY; CDR2 reads SVGAGI. The CDR3 spells CASSYRIDRAVEQYF. DNA for the CDR3: TGTGCCAGCAGTTATAGAATCGACAGGGCGGTCGAGCAGTACTTC.

This clone was detected only a few times. The chain carries TRBV4-2 and TRBJ1-3; TRBD1 matches at 7 bases. The length of the CDR3 is 18 residues. Germline lookup yields CDR1 LGHNA and CDR2 YNFKEQ. With 5 bases clipped from V and 0 bases from J, the junction kept 13 bases outside the gene matches. For the CDR3, the DNA is TGTGCCAGCAGCAATGCGGCAGGGGGAACTAACTCTGGAAACACCATATATTTT. Translation: CASSNAAGGTNSGNTIYF.

J is TRBJ2-5 and V is TRBV28; 10 bases agree with TRBD2. Germline V lookup: CDR1 MDHEN, CDR2 SYDVKM. The CDR3 has 15 residues. V shed 5 bases and J 2 bases; nucleotides not matched to a gene: 5. CDR3 in amino acids: CASSLGLAVQETQYF. In DNA, the CDR3 is TGTGCCAGCAGTCTCGGACTAGCGGTGCAAGAGACCCAGTACTTC.

The chain links TRBV7-9 to TRBJ1-2; 8 positions match TRBD1. CDR3 length: 12 amino acids. With 6 bases clipped from V and 7 bases from J, the junction kept 4 bases outside the gene matches. CDR1 is SEHNR and CDR2 is FQNEAQ in the germline V gene (reference sequence). DNA for the CDR3: TGTGCCAGCAGACCCACAGGGGGTGGCTACACCTTC. It translates to CASRPTGGGYTF.

The chain couples TRBV18 to TRBJ1-4; unclear D gene. The CDR3 length is 14 residues. Per germline, CDR1 KGHSH and CDR2 LQKENI. Trimming removed 3 bases from V and 5 bases from J, with 10 bases in between. The CDR3 protein is CASSPPTLNEKLFF. The CDR3 nucleotides are TGTGCCAGCTCACCGCCGACACTAAATGAAAAACTGTTTTTT.

The chain carries TRBV7-7 and TRBJ1-5; D is uncertain. V gave up 4 bases and J gave up 0 bases, with 19 bases separating them. The CDR3 is made up of 18 amino acids. Germline assignment: CDR1 SSHAT and CDR2 FNYEAQ (reference sequence). In DNA, the CDR3 is TGTGCCAGCAGCTCACCCCCGAAGTCTGGTTATAGCAATCAGCCCCAGCATTTT. Its translation: CASSSPPKSGYSNQPQHF.

The DNA for the CDR3 is TGCAGTGTAGACAGGGGCTACAATGAGCAGTTCTTC. Encoded protein: CSVDRGYNEQFF. The rearrangement uses TRBV29-1 and TRBJ2-1; TRBD1 matches at 8 bases. CDR3 size: 12 residues. The V gene's germline CDR1 is SQVTM and CDR2 ANQGSEA.

This clone was detected only once. This chain joins TRBV4-1 and TRBJ1-6; D unclear. Germline values: CDR1 MGHRA, CDR2 YSYEKL. The length of the CDR3 is 12 residues. Trimming took 0 bases from V and 11 from J, leaving 5 bases between them. The CDR3 sequence is CASSQDQAPLHF. In DNA form, the CDR3 reads TGCGCCAGCAGCCAAGATCAGGCACCCCTCCACTTT.

This chain links TRBV6-5 with TRBJ2-5, with TRBD1 identical over 12 bases. The junction had 8 bases not matched to a gene; V was cut back by 4 bases and J by 5 bases. Germline CDR1 is MNHEY and CDR2 is SVGAGI. This CDR3 is built from 16 residues. The CDR3, as DNA: TGTGCCAGCAGTTCGATGGGACAGGGGGCGCGGGAGACCCAGTACTTC. Residues: CASSSMGQGARETQYF.

The J gene is TRBJ2-5, the V gene TRBV6-6; no clear D. The CDR3 runs 14 residues. CDR1 and CDR2 from the germline V gene are MNHNY and SVGAGI (reference sequence). Trimming stripped 2 bases from V and 5 bases from J, with 12 bases between. As DNA, the CDR3 is TGTGCCAGCAGTTACGGGCAACTCGGGGAGACCCAGTACTTC. Translated: CASSYGQLGETQYF.

The V and J genes are TRBV6-1 and TRBJ2-7; TRBD2 matches 7 bases. The CDR3 sequence is 14 residues long. V gave up 2 bases and J gave up 2 bases; unmatched junction bases: 3. Germline V gene sequence: CDR1 MNHNS, CDR2 SASEGT. The CDR3 region has the DNA TGTGCCAGCAGTGAAACTAGCGCCGCCTACGAGCAGTACTTC. It codes for CASSETSAAYEQYF.

The rearrangement uses TRBV30 and TRBJ2-7, with 13 nucleotides matching TRBD2. CDR1 GTSNPN and CDR2 SVGIG come from the germline V gene (reference sequence). CDR3 size: 17 residues. The junction had 13 bases not matched to a gene; V was cut back by 2 bases and J by 6 bases. As DNA, the CDR3 is TGTGCCTGGAGTTCCTATTCTCGACTAGCGGGGGGTCGCGAGCAGTACTTC. As protein: CAWSSYSRLAGGREQYF. Full variable domain (rest looked up from reference TRBV30 and TRBJ2-7): SQTIHQWPATLVQPVGSPLSLECTVEGTSNPNLYWYRQAAGRGLQLLFYSVGIGQISSEVPQNLSASRPQDRQFILSSKKLLLSDSGFYLCAWSSYSRLAGGREQYFGPGTRLTVT.

This chain uses TRBV7-9 with TRBJ1-2, with no clear D. The CDR3 length is 12 residues. Trimming cost V 0 bases and J 6 bases, with 5 bases left between them. Germline CDR1 and CDR2: SEHNR and FQNEAQ (reference sequence). The CDR3 loop is CASSLAEHGYTF. Written as DNA, the CDR3 is TGTGCCAGCAGCTTAGCCGAGCATGGCTACACCTTC.